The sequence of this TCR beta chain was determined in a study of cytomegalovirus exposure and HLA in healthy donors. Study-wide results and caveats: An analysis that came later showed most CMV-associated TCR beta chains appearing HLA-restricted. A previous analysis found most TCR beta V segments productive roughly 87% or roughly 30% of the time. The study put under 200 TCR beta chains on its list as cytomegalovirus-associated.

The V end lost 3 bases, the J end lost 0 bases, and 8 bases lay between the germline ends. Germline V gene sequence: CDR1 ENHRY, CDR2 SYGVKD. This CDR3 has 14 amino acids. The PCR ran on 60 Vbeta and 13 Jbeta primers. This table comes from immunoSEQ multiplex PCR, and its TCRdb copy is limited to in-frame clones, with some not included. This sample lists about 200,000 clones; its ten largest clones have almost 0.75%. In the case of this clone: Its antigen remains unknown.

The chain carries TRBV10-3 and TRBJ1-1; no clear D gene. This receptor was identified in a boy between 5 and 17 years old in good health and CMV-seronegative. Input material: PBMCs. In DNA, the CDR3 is TGTGCCATCAGTGATCCGCGGATGAACACTGAAGCTTTCTTT. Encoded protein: CAISDPRMNTEAFF.